Presented here are 11 T cell receptor beta chains from one specimen sequenced in a study of control samples from healthy donors and cancer patients. Repertoires were generated with immunoSEQ multiplex PCR, while TCRdb's copy carries only in-frame clones and drops some. Among roughly 120,000 clones listed, more than 70% were seen once. Sample: blood. The source of these receptors is an older woman in good health.

This clone is medium-sized. J is TRBJ2-3 and V is TRBV6-4, with D uncertain. Germline V gene data show CDR1 as MRHNA and CDR2 as SNTAGT. With 0 bases removed from V and 3 bases from J, the gap between germline ends came to 4 bases. The length of the CDR3 is 13 residues. For the CDR3, the DNA is TGTGCCAGCAGTGACTCGGCGACAGATACGCAGTATTTT. Encoded protein: CASSDSATDTQYF.

J is TRBJ2-2 and V is TRBV6-6; TRBD2 is a possible D gene (6 bases). Germline V lookup: CDR1 MNHNY, CDR2 SVGAGI (reference sequence). With 0 bases removed from V and 7 bases from J, the gap between germline ends came to 15 bases. CDR3 length: 16 amino acids. The CDR3 reads CASSYSRLGENGELFF. As DNA, the CDR3 is TGTGCCAGCAGTTACTCGAGACTAGGGGAGAACGGGGAGCTGTTTTTT.

The chain links TRBV7-9 to TRBJ1-4, with TRBD1 as a possible D gene (6 bases). Trimming stripped 5 bases from V and 0 bases from J, with 10 bases between. This CDR3 region has 15 residues. Germline V lookup: CDR1 SEHNR, CDR2 FQNEAQ (reference sequence). Written as DNA, the CDR3 is TGTGCCAGCAGCGGCAGGGGCGCAACTAATGAAAAACTGTTTTTT. Translated, it gives CASSGRGATNEKLFF.

This rearrangement joins TRBV21-1 to TRBJ2-4; TRBD2 is the table's D call, not checked against the DNA. TRBV21-1 is a known pseudogene. The CDR3 extends over 16 amino acids. The CDR3 loop reads CASSKGEGLAKNIQYF. DNA of the CDR3: TGTGCCAGCAGCAAAGGGGAGGGGCTAGCCAAAAACATTCAGTACTTC.

The J gene is TRBJ1-5, the V gene TRBV12-3 or TRBV12-4; 9 nucleotides agree with TRBD1. The CDR3 totals 13 residues. The trim removed 6 bases at V and 7 bases at J, leaving 4 bases unmatched. The CDR3: CASSRDRAQPQHF. CDR3 nucleotides: TGTGCCAGCAGCCGGGACAGGGCCCAGCCCCAGCATTTT.

The chain combines TRBV3-1 (or the pseudogene TRBV3-2) with TRBJ2-7; D unclear. With 0 bases removed from V and 4 bases from J, the gap between germline ends came to 7 bases. Germline CDR1 reads LGHDT; CDR2 reads YNNKEL (reference sequence). The CDR3 spans 13 residues. The CDR3 DNA reads as TGTGCCAGCAGCCAAGATTGGGGATACGAGCAGTACTTC. Residues: CASSQDWGYEQYF.

The chain carries TRBV4-2 and TRBJ2-5; TRBD2 matches 7 bases. Looked up from germline, CDR1 is LGHNA and CDR2 is YNFKEQ. V gave up 3 bases and J gave up 2 bases; unmatched junction bases: 9. This CDR3 has 16 residues. CDR3 bases: TGTGCCAGCAGCCAGGGGGAAGCGGGATGGCAAGAGACCCAGTACTTC. Protein product: CASSQGEAGWQETQYF.

This clone is a singleton in its sample. This chain uses TRBV7-3 with TRBJ2-1; no firm D call. Germline CDR1 reads SGHTA; CDR2 reads FQGTGA. The CDR3 runs to 12 residues. V was clipped by 4 bases and J by 7 bases, with 8 bases between them. Here the CDR3 reads CASSSGLNEQFF. The CDR3 nucleotides are TGTGCCAGCAGCTCCGGGCTAAATGAGCAGTTCTTC.

This clone has just a few counts. The V and J genes are TRBV24-1 and TRBJ1-2; D is unclear. This CDR3 spans 14 amino acids. V dropped 3 bases and J dropped 6 bases, with 13 bases sitting between them. Per the germline V gene, CDR1 is KGHDR and CDR2 is SFDVKD. The CDR3 reads CATSDLGRVDGYTF. The DNA of the CDR3 is TGTGCCACCAGTGATCTGGGTAGGGTTGATGGCTACACCTTC.

CDR3 coding DNA: TGTGCCAGCTCACCGCCGCTAGCGGGGGGACGAAACATTCAGTACTTC. This sequence encodes CASSPPLAGGRNIQYF. This rearrangement joins TRBV18 to TRBJ2-4; the match to TRBD2 covers 11 bases. CDR3 length equals 16 residues. The junction had 7 bases not matched to a gene; V was cut back by 3 bases and J by 6 bases. In germline, CDR1 is KGHSH, CDR2 LQKENI.

The chain combines TRBV4-1 with TRBJ1-2, with D hard to call. The length of the CDR3 is 16 residues. V was clipped by 0 bases and J by 8 bases, with 19 bases between them. Germline CDR1 is MGHRA and CDR2 is YSYEKL. The CDR3 here is CASSQDNEARLRGYTF. The CDR3 bases are TGCGCCAGCAGCCAAGATAATGAGGCCAGGCTAAGAGGCTACACCTTC.